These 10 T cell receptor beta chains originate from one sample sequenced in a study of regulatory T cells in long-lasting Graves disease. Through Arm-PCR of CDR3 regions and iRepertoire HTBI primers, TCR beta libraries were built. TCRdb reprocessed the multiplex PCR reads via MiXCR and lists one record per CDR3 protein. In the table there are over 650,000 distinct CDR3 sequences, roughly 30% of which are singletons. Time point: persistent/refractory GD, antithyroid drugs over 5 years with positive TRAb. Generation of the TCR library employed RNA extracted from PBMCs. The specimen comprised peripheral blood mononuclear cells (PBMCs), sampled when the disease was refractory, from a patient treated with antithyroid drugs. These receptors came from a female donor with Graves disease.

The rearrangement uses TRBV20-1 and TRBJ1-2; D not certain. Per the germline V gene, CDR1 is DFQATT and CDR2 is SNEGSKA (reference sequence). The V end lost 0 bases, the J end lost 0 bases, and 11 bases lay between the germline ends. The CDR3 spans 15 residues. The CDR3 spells CSARDASRTNYGYTF. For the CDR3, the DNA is TGCAGTGCTAGAGATGCGTCCAGAACTAACTATGGCTACACCTTC.

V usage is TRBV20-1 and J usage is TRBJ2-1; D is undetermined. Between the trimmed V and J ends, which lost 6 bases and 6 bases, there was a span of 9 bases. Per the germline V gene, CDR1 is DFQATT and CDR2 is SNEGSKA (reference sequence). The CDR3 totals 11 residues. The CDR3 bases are TGCAGTGCGACAAGCAGCAATGAGCAGTTCTTC. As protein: CSATSSNEQFF.

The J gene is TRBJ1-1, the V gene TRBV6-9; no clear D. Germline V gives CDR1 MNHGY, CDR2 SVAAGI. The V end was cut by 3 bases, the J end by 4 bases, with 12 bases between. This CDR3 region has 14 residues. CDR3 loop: CASSYPPRTTEAFF. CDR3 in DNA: TGTGCCAGCAGTTACCCACCCAGGACCACTGAAGCTTTCTTT.

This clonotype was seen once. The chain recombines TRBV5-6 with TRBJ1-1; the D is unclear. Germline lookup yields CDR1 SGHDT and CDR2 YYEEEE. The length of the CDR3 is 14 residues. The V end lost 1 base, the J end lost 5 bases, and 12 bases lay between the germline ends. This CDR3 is CASSLFGVRTEAFF. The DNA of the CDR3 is TGTGCCAGCAGCTTGTTCGGGGTCAGAACTGAAGCTTTCTTT.

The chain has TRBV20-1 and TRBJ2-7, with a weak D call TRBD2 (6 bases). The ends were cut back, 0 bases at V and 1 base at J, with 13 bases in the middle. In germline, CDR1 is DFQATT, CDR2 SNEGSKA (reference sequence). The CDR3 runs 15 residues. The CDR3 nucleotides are TGCAGTGCTAGAGATGTGGGGGGAGCGTCCTACGAGCAGTACTTC. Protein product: CSARDVGGASYEQYF.

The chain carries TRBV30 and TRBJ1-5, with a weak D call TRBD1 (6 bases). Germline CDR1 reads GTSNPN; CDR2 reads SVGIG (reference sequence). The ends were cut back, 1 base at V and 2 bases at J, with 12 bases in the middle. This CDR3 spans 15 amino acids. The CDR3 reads CAWSGGPTGNQPQHF. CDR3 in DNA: TGTGCCTGGAGTGGGGGGCCAACGGGCAATCAGCCCCAGCATTTT. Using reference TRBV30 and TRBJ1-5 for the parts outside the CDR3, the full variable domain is SQTIHQWPATLVQPVGSPLSLECTVEGTSNPNLYWYRQAAGRGLQLLFYSVGIGQISSEVPQNLSASRPQDRQFILSSKKLLLSDSGFYLCAWSGGPTGNQPQHFGDGTRLSIL.

CDR3 bases: TGTGCCAGTAGTATAGACGGGCCTGCGGGAGGGCCAGAGACCCAGTACTTC. Encoded protein: CASSIDGPAGGPETQYF. The gene calls are TRBV19 and TRBJ2-5, with 9 bases aligning to TRBD2. Germline-derived CDR1 and CDR2 are LNHDA and SQIVND (reference sequence). The CDR3 runs to 17 residues. Germline trimming cut 0 bases from V and 4 bases from J; bases unmatched to any gene: 9.

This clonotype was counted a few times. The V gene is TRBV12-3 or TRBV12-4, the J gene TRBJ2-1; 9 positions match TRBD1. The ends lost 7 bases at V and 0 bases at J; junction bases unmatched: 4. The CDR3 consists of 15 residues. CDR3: CASTVTGGSYNEQFF. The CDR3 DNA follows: TGTGCCAGCACCGTGACAGGGGGCTCCTACAATGAGCAGTTCTTC.

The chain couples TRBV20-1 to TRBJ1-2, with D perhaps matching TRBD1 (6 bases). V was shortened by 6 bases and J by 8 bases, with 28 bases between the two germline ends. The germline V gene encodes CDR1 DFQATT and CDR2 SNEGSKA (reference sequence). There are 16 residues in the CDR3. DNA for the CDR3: TGCAGTGCGCTTCCAAGAGACCCGGGACACAGGCAAGGCTACACCTTC. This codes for CSALPRDPGHRQGYTF.

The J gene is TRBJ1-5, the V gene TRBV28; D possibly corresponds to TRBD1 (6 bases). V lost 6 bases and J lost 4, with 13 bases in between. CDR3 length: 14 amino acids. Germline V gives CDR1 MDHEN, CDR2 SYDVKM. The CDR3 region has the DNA TGTGCCAGCAGGAAAACGGGGGCGAATCAGCCCCAGCATTTT. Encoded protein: CASRKTGANQPQHF.